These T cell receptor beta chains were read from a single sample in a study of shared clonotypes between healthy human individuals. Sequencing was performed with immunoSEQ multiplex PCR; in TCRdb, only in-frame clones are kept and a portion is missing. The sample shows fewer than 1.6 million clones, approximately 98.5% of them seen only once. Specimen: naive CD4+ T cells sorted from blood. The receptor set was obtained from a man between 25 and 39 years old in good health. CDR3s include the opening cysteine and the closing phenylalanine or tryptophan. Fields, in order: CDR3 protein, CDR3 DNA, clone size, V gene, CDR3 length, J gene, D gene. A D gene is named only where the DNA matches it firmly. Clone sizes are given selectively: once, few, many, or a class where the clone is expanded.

CDR3aa: CSVLPYGYTF
CDR3nt: TGCAGCGTCTTACCCTATGGCTACACCTTC
abundance: NA
v_gene: TRBV29-1
len: 10
j_gene: TRBJ1-2
d_gene: NA

CDR3aa: CASNLGLADTDTQYF
CDR3nt: TGTGCCAGTAACCTAGGACTAGCAGACACAGATACGCAGTATTTT
abundance: NA
v_gene: TRBV19
len: 15
j_gene: TRBJ2-3
d_gene: TRBD2

CDR3aa: CSARANRRRYF
CDR3nt: TGCAGTGCTAGAGCGAACCGCCGGCGGTACTTC
abundance: NA
v_gene: TRBV20-1
len: 11
j_gene: TRBJ2-7
d_gene: NA

CDR3aa: CASSLGTKYNEQFF
CDR3nt: TGCGCCAGCAGCTTGGGGACTAAATACAATGAGCAGTTCTTC
abundance: NA
v_gene: TRBV5-1
len: 14
j_gene: TRBJ2-1
d_gene: NA

CDR3aa: CASSLFDGVPGELFF
CDR3nt: TGTGCCAGTAGTCTTTTCGACGGGGTCCCCGGGGAGCTGTTTTTT
abundance: NA
v_gene: TRBV19
len: 15
j_gene: TRBJ2-2
d_gene: NA

CDR3aa: CASSVRPRNEQFF
CDR3nt: TGTGCCAGCAGCGTCCGGCCCCGAAATGAGCAGTTCTTC
abundance: NA
v_gene: TRBV7-2
len: 13
j_gene: TRBJ2-1
d_gene: NA

CDR3aa: CASSEGIGTEAFF
CDR3nt: TGCGCCAGCAGCGAGGGGATCGGCACTGAAGCTTTCTTT
abundance: NA
v_gene: TRBV10-2
len: 13
j_gene: TRBJ1-1
d_gene: NA

CDR3aa: CASSLRWLAGADRAYEQYF
CDR3nt: TGTGCCAGCAGTTTAAGATGGCTAGCGGGAGCCGATCGGGCCTACGAGCAGTACTTC
abundance: NA
v_gene: TRBV27
len: 19
j_gene: TRBJ2-7
d_gene: TRBD2

CDR3aa: CASSLQSGADTQYF
CDR3nt: TGTGCCAGCAGCTTGCAGTCGGGGGCAGATACGCAGTATTTT
abundance: once
v_gene: TRBV5-4
len: 14
j_gene: TRBJ2-3
d_gene: NA

CDR3aa: CSVSTVTNYGYTF
CDR3nt: TGCAGCGTCTCTACTGTCACTAACTATGGCTACACCTTC
abundance: once
v_gene: TRBV29-1
len: 13
j_gene: TRBJ1-2
d_gene: NA

CDR3aa: CASMDWLLGYTF
CDR3nt: TGTGCCAGCATGGACTGGCTTCTTGGCTACACCTTC
abundance: NA
v_gene: TRBV6-6
len: 12
j_gene: TRBJ1-2
d_gene: NA

CDR3aa: CASSTLAGQPTDTQYF
CDR3nt: TGTGCCAGCAGCACTCTCGCGGGGCAACCCACAGATACGCAGTATTTT
abundance: NA
v_gene: TRBV5-5
len: 16
j_gene: TRBJ2-3
d_gene: NA

CDR3aa: CASSLSSGTGGGYNEQFF
CDR3nt: TGTGCCAGCAGCTTATCGTCCGGGACAGGGGGCGGATACAATGAGCAGTTCTTC
abundance: NA
v_gene: TRBV7-3
len: 18
j_gene: TRBJ2-1
d_gene: TRBD1

CDR3aa: CASSDVQGSHDEQYF
CDR3nt: TGTGCCAGCAGTGACGTCCAGGGGTCCCACGACGAGCAGTACTTC
abundance: NA
v_gene: TRBV25-1
len: 15
j_gene: TRBJ2-7
d_gene: NA